This TCR beta chain was recovered during a study of blood T cell repertoires in COVID-19. Study summary: From the United States, Italy and Spain came samples of acute and convalescent COVID-19. Sources were T cells, B-cell-depleted T cells, or PBMCs; the material itself was cDNA or gDNA.

Sequenced by immunoSEQ multiplex PCR; TCRdb stores in-frame clones only, minus some. The sample lists 55,000 to 75,000 clones; around 86% were seen once. The germline V gene encodes CDR1 SGDLS and CDR2 YYNGEE. This CDR3 spans 17 amino acids. V lost 3 bases to trimming and J lost 4 bases, with 23 bases between them. The rearrangement links TRBV9 to TRBJ2-7, with D maybe TRBD1 (5 bases). Material: peripheral blood. The TCR comes from a human donor with active COVID-19. The donor label of this sample is uncertain. Written as DNA, the CDR3 is TGTGCCAGCAGCGCCCAGGGAAACCCTACGGAATATTACGAGCAGTACTTC. Protein: CASSAQGNPTEYYEQYF.